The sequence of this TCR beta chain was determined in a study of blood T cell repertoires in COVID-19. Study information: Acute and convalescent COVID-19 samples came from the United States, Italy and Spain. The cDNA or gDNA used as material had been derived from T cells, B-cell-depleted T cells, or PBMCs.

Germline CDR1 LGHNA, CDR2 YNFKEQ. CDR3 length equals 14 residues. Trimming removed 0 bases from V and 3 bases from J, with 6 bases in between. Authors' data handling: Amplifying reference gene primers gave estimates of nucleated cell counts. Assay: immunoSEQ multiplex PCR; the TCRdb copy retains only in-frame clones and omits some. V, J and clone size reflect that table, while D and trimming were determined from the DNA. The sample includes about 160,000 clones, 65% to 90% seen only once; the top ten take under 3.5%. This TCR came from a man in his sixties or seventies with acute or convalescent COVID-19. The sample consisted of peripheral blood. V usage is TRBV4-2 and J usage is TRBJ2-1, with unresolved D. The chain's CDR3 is CASSQEPGYNEQFF. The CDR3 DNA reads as TGTGCCAGCAGCCAAGAACCCGGCTACAATGAGCAGTTCTTC.